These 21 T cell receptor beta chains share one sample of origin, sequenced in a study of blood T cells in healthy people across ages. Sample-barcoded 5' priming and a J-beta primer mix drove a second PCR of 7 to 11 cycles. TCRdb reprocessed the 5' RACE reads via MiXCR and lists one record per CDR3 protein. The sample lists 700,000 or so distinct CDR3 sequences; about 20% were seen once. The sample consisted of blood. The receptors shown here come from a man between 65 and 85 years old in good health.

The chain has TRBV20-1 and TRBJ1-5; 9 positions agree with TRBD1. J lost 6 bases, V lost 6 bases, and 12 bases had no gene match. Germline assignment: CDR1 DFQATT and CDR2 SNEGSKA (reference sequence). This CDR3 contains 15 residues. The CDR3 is CSAQRRDRVAQPQHF. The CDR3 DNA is TGCAGTGCACAGAGACGGGACAGGGTTGCTCAGCCCCAGCATTTT.

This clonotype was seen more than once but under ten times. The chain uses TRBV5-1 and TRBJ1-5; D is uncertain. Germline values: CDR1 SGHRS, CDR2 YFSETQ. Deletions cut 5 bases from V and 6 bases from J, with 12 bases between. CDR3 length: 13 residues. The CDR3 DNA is TGCGCCAGCAGTCGGCAAGTCGGTCAGCCCCAGCATTTT. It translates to CASSRQVGQPQHF.

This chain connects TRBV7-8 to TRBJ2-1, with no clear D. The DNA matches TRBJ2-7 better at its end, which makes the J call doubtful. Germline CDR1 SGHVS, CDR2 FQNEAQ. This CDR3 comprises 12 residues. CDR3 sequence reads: CASSFPALGQYF. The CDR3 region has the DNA TGTGCCAGCAGCTTTCCGGCCCTCGGGCAGTACTTC.

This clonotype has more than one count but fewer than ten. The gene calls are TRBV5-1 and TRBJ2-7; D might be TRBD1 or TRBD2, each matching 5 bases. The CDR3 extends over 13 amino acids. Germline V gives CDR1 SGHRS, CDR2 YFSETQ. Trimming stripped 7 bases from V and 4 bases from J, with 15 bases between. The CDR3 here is CASGPGTLYEQYF. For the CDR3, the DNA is TGCGCCAGCGGCCCCGGGACCTTATACGAGCAGTACTTC.

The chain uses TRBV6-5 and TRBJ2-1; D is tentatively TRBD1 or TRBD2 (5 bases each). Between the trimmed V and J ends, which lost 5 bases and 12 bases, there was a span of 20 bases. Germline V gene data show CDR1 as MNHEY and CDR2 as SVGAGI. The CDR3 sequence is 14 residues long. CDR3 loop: CASSHYQGGGWQFF. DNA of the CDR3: TGTGCCAGCAGTCACTACCAGGGCGGAGGATGGCAGTTCTTC.

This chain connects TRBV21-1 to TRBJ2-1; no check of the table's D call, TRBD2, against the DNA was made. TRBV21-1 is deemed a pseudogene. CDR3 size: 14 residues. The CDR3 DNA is TGTGCCCAAAGGGCTAGCGGGGCCTACAATGAGCAGTTCTTC. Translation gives CAQRASGAYNEQFF.

The CDR3 spells CSARGVENYGYTF. CDR3 DNA sequence: TGCAGTGCTAGAGGGGTAGAGAACTATGGCTACACCTTC. This chain joins TRBV20-1 and TRBJ1-2; no clear D. The germline V gene has CDR1 DFQATT and CDR2 SNEGSKA (reference sequence). The CDR3 is 13 residues long. Trimming took off 1 base at V and 2 bases at J, with 8 bases between the two ends.

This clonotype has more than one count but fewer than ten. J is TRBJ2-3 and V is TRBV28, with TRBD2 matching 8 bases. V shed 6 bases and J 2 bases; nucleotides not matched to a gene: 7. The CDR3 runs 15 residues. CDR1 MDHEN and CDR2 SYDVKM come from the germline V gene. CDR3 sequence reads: CASRSGGGYTDTQYF. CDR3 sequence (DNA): TGTGCCAGCAGATCTGGCGGGGGGTACACAGATACGCAGTATTTT.

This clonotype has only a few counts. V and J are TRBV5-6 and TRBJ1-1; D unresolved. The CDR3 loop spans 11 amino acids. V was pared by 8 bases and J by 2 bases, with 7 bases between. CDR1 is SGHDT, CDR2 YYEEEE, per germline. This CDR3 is CASEQNTEAFF. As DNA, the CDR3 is TGTGCCAGTGAGCAAAACACTGAAGCTTTCTTT.

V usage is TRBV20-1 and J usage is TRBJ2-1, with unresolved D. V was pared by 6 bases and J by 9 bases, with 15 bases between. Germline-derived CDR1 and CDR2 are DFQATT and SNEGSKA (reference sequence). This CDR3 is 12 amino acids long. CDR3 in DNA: TGCAGTGCGCCACAAGCCTCGGGTGAGCAGTTCTTC. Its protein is CSAPQASGEQFF.

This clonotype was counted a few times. CDR3 sequence: CASSATGTRTGDNEQFF. The CDR3 DNA is TGTGCCAGCAGCGCTACAGGAACCCGGACTGGGGACAATGAGCAGTTCTTC. V and J are TRBV7-9 and TRBJ2-1; D could derive from TRBD1 or TRBD2 (5 bases each). This CDR3 comprises 17 residues. Germline loops: CDR1 SEHNR, CDR2 FQNEAQ (reference sequence). V lost 5 bases and J 5 bases, leaving 22 bases between the germline ends.

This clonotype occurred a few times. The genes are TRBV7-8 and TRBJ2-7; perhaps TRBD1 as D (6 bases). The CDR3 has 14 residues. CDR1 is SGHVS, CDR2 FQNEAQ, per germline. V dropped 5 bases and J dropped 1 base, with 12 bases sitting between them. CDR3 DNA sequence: TGTGCCAGCAGCCCTCGGACAGCTTCCTACGAGCAGTACTTC. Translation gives CASSPRTASYEQYF.

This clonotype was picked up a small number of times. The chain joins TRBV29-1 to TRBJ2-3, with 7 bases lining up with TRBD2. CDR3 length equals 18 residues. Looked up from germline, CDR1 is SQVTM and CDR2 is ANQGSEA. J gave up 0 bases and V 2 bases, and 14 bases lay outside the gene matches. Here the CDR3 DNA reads TGCAGCGTTGAATTTTCGTTCGGGGTGGGAGGGAGCACAGATACGCAGTATTTT. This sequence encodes CSVEFSFGVGGSTDTQYF.

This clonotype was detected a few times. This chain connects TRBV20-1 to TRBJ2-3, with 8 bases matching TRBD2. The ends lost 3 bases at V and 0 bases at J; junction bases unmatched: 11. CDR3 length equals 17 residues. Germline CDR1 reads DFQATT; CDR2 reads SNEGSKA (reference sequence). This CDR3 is CSASQAGASLSTDTQYF. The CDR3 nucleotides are TGCAGTGCTAGTCAAGCGGGAGCTTCTTTAAGCACAGATACGCAGTATTTT.

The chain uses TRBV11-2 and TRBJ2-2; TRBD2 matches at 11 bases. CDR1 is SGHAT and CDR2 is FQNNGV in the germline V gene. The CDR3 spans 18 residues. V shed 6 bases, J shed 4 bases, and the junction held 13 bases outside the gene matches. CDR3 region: CASSLRLAGGPTTGELFF. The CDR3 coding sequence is TGTGCCAGCAGTTTAAGGCTAGCGGGAGGACCTACCACCGGGGAGCTGTTTTTT.

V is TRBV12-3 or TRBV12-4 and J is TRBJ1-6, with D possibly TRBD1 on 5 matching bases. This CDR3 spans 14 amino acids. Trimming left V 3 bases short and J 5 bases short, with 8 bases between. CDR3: CASSFWGNNSPLHF. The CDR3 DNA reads TGTGCCAGCAGTTTTTGGGGGAATAATTCACCCCTCCACTTT.

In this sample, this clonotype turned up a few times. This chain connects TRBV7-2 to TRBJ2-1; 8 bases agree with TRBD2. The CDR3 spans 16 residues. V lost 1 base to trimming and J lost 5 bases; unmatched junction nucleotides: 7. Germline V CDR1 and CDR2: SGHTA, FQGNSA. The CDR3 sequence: CASSLVIAGLNNEQFF. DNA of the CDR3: TGTGCCAGCAGCTTAGTTATAGCGGGACTAAACAATGAGCAGTTCTTC.

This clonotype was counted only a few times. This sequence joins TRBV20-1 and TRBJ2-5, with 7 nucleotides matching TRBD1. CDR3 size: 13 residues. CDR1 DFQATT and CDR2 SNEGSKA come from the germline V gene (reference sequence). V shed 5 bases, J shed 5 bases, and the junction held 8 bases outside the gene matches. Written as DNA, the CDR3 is TGCAGTGCTTCCACAGGGGTTCGGGAGACCCAGTACTTC. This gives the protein CSASTGVRETQYF.

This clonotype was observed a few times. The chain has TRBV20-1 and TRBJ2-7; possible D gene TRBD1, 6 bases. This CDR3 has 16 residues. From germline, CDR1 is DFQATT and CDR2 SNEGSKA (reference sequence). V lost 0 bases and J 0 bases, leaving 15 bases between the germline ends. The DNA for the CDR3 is TGCAGTGCTAGAGAGGTCCTCGAGGACAGCTCCTACGAGCAGTACTTC. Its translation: CSAREVLEDSSYEQYF.

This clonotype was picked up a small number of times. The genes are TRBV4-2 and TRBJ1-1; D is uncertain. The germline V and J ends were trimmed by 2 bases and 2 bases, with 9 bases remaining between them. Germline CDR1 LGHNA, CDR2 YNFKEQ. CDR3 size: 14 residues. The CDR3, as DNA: TGTGCCAGCAGCCAACCAACACGTAACACTGAAGCTTTCTTT. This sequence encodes CASSQPTRNTEAFF.

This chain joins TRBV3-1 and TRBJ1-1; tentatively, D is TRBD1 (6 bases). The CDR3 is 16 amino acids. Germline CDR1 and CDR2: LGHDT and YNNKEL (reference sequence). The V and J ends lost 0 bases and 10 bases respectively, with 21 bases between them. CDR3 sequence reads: CASSQDGLGGQVSAFF. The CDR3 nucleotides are TGTGCCAGCAGCCAAGATGGTCTTGGGGGGCAGGTATCAGCTTTCTTT.